This is a list of T cell receptor beta chains from one sample in a study of regulatory T cells. Sequencing was performed with immunoSEQ multiplex PCR; in TCRdb, only in-frame clones are kept and a portion is missing. Among some 31,000 clones listed, 93% were seen once. The sample comprised conventional CD4+ T cells sorted from blood. The receptors here all came from a child between 2 and 9 years old with CD3G deficiency. CDR3s include the opening cysteine and the closing phenylalanine or tryptophan. The D gene is left open where the match is weak. Clone sizes are given selectively: once, few, many, or a class where the clone is expanded.

v_gene: TRBV18; j_gene: TRBJ2-7; abundance: once; d_gene: -; len: 15; CDR3nt: TGTGCCAGCTCAAAACCGGGACGCCTGGCCGGGGAGCAGTACTTC; CDR3aa: CASSKPGRLAGEQYF
v_gene: TRBV28; j_gene: TRBJ1-4; abundance: -; d_gene: -; len: 12; CDR3nt: TGTGCCTCGGCCGGGACCGGTGAAAAACTGTTTTTT; CDR3aa: CASAGTGEKLFF
v_gene: TRBV28; j_gene: TRBJ1-2; abundance: -; d_gene: -; len: 14; CDR3nt: TGTGCCAGCAGTTCCGCACAGCCAAACTATGGCTACACCTTC; CDR3aa: CASSSAQPNYGYTF
v_gene: TRBV19; j_gene: TRBJ2-1; abundance: -; d_gene: TRBD1; len: 13; CDR3nt: TGTGCCAGTAGCGGACAGGGGGGCAATGAGCAGTTCTTC; CDR3aa: CASSGQGGNEQFF
v_gene: TRBV28; j_gene: TRBJ2-4; abundance: -; d_gene: TRBD1; len: 14; CDR3nt: TGTGCCAGCAGAGCAGGGGGAGCCAAAAACATTCAGTACTTC; CDR3aa: CASRAGGAKNIQYF
v_gene: TRBV27; j_gene: TRBJ2-2; abundance: -; d_gene: TRBD2; len: 15; CDR3nt: TGTGCCAGCAGCCTCGCGGGAGAGGGCACCGGGGAGCTGTTTTTT; CDR3aa: CASSLAGEGTGELFF
v_gene: TRBV10-3; j_gene: TRBJ2-7; abundance: -; d_gene: TRBD2; len: 14; CDR3nt: TGTGCCATCAGTAAAGCGGGAGGGCCGTCCGAGCAGTACTTC; CDR3aa: CAISKAGGPSEQYF
v_gene: TRBV19; j_gene: TRBJ2-1; abundance: -; d_gene: TRBD2; len: 16; CDR3nt: TGTGCCAGTAGTATGAGGAGCGGGAGCGGTAACAATGAGCAGTTCTTC; CDR3aa: CASSMRSGSGNNEQFF
v_gene: TRBV10-3; j_gene: TRBJ2-3; abundance: -; d_gene: -; len: 12; CDR3nt: TGTGCCATCAGGGGACCCACAGATACGCAGTATTTT; CDR3aa: CAIRGPTDTQYF
v_gene: TRBV5-1; j_gene: TRBJ2-5; abundance: -; d_gene: TRBD1; len: 13; CDR3nt: TGCGCCAGCAGCGTCGGACAGGGAGAGACCCAGTACTTC; CDR3aa: CASSVGQGETQYF
v_gene: TRBV27; j_gene: TRBJ2-3; abundance: -; d_gene: TRBD2; len: 17; CDR3nt: TGTGCCAGCAGTCCAACTCGGACTAGCGGGAGCACAGATACGCAGTATTTT; CDR3aa: CASSPTRTSGSTDTQYF
v_gene: TRBV7-6; j_gene: TRBJ2-5; abundance: -; d_gene: TRBD2; len: 14; CDR3nt: TGTGCCAGCAGCTCCGGGGGGAGCCAAGAGACCCAGTACTTC; CDR3aa: CASSSGGSQETQYF
v_gene: TRBV28; j_gene: TRBJ2-7; abundance: once; d_gene: -; len: 14; CDR3nt: TGTGCCAGCAGTAAGCGGCACCCCCGTTTCGAGCAGTACTTC; CDR3aa: CASSKRHPRFEQYF
v_gene: TRBV5-1; j_gene: TRBJ2-5; abundance: -; d_gene: -; len: 15; CDR3nt: TGCGCCAGCAGCTTGGGCAGGGGCTCACGGGAGACCCAGTACTTC; CDR3aa: CASSLGRGSRETQYF
v_gene: TRBV7-9; j_gene: TRBJ2-1; abundance: -; d_gene: TRBD2; len: 19; CDR3nt: TGTGCCAGCAGCTCCAATCTAGCGGGAGGAACACATCTCTACAATGAGCAGTTCTTC; CDR3aa: CASSSNLAGGTHLYNEQFF
v_gene: TRBV6-6; j_gene: TRBJ1-1; abundance: -; d_gene: -; len: 13; CDR3nt: TGTGCCAGCAGTTACCGAACAGGGTCTGAAGCTTTCTTT; CDR3aa: CASSYRTGSEAFF
v_gene: TRBV28; j_gene: TRBJ2-7; abundance: -; d_gene: -; len: 13; CDR3nt: TGTGCCAGCAGTCCGACAGTTACCTACGAGCAGTACTTC; CDR3aa: CASSPTVTYEQYF
v_gene: TRBV28; j_gene: TRBJ1-4; abundance: once; d_gene: -; len: 14; CDR3nt: TGTGCCAGCAGTCGCCCGACAACTAATGAAAAACTGTTTTTT; CDR3aa: CASSRPTTNEKLFF
v_gene: TRBV6-6; j_gene: TRBJ2-7; abundance: -; d_gene: TRBD1; len: 14; CDR3nt: TGTGCCAGCAGTTACTTGGGGACAGACTACGAGCAGTACTTC; CDR3aa: CASSYLGTDYEQYF
v_gene: TRBV5-1; j_gene: TRBJ2-1; abundance: -; d_gene: -; len: 16; CDR3nt: TGCGCCAGCAGGGGAGGCTTAACTAGCTCCTACAATGAGCAGTTCTTC; CDR3aa: CASRGGLTSSYNEQFF
v_gene: TRBV11-2; j_gene: TRBJ2-3; abundance: -; d_gene: TRBD2; len: 15; CDR3nt: TGTGCCAGCAGCTTAGGGACTAGCGGGAGCGAGACGCAGTATTTT; CDR3aa: CASSLGTSGSETQYF
v_gene: TRBV4-1; j_gene: TRBJ1-2; abundance: -; d_gene: TRBD1; len: 14; CDR3nt: TGCGCCAGCAGCCAAGACCCGACAGGGGACGGCTACACCTTC; CDR3aa: CASSQDPTGDGYTF
v_gene: TRBV11-2; j_gene: TRBJ1-1; abundance: -; d_gene: -; len: 14; CDR3nt: TGTGCCAGCAGCTTATCTAGGGTTAATGCTGAAGCTTTCTTT; CDR3aa: CASSLSRVNAEAFF
v_gene: TRBV6-1; j_gene: TRBJ2-2; abundance: -; d_gene: -; len: 13; CDR3nt: TGTGCCAGCAGTACCACAGGCACCGGGGAGCTGTTTTTT; CDR3aa: CASSTTGTGELFF
v_gene: TRBV2; j_gene: TRBJ2-7; abundance: -; d_gene: -; len: 13; CDR3nt: TGTGCCAGCACTAGTACAAAGTCCGGCGAGCAGTACTTC; CDR3aa: CASTSTKSGEQYF
v_gene: TRBV7-8; j_gene: TRBJ2-7; abundance: -; d_gene: -; len: 13; CDR3nt: TGTGCCAGCAGCTTAGCGCGACAGTACGAGCAGTACTTC; CDR3aa: CASSLARQYEQYF
v_gene: TRBV6-1; j_gene: TRBJ2-7; abundance: -; d_gene: -; len: 14; CDR3nt: TGTGCCAGCAGTTCTACTAGGGGGAGTTACGAGCAGTACTTC; CDR3aa: CASSSTRGSYEQYF
v_gene: TRBV11-2; j_gene: TRBJ2-1; abundance: -; d_gene: -; len: 15; CDR3nt: TGTGCCAGCAGCTTAGAAGGTACAGGTCAGGGTGAGCAGTTCTTC; CDR3aa: CASSLEGTGQGEQFF
v_gene: TRBV5-1; j_gene: TRBJ2-3; abundance: -; d_gene: TRBD2; len: 14; CDR3nt: TGCGCCAGCAGCAAAGGCGGGAGTGCAGATACGCAGTATTTT; CDR3aa: CASSKGGSADTQYF
v_gene: TRBV5-1; j_gene: TRBJ1-3; abundance: -; d_gene: TRBD1; len: 15; CDR3nt: TGCGCCAGCAGCTTGACAGGGGTAACTGGAAACACCATATATTTT; CDR3aa: CASSLTGVTGNTIYF
v_gene: TRBV6-1; j_gene: TRBJ1-1; abundance: -; d_gene: -; len: 17; CDR3nt: TGTGCCAGCAGTGTATGGGGCACAGGCGCTCGGAACACTGAAGCTTTCTTT; CDR3aa: CASSVWGTGARNTEAFF
v_gene: TRBV27; j_gene: TRBJ2-2; abundance: -; d_gene: TRBD2; len: 18; CDR3nt: TGTGCCAGCAGTCCAAAGGGACTAGCGGGACCGAACACCGGGGAGCTGTTTTTT; CDR3aa: CASSPKGLAGPNTGELFF
v_gene: TRBV7-9; j_gene: TRBJ2-1; abundance: -; d_gene: -; len: 13; CDR3nt: TGTGCCAGCAGCGAGAAACTATTCAATGAGCAGTTCTTC; CDR3aa: CASSEKLFNEQFF
v_gene: TRBV28; j_gene: TRBJ2-1; abundance: -; d_gene: TRBD2; len: 15; CDR3nt: TGTGCCAGCAGTCCACCGACTAGCGGGAGTAGGAAGCAGTTCTTC; CDR3aa: CASSPPTSGSRKQFF
v_gene: TRBV6-1; j_gene: TRBJ1-5; abundance: -; d_gene: TRBD1; len: 17; CDR3nt: TGTGCCAGCAGAGAAGGACAGGCGTCCTATAGCAATCAGCCCCAGCATTTT; CDR3aa: CASREGQASYSNQPQHF
v_gene: TRBV27; j_gene: TRBJ1-3; abundance: once; d_gene: -; len: 19; CDR3nt: TGTGCCAGCAGTTTACGCCGCAGGGCGCCTTACCTCTCTGGAAACACCATATATTTT; CDR3aa: CASSLRRRAPYLSGNTIYF
v_gene: TRBV7-6; j_gene: TRBJ2-7; abundance: once; d_gene: -; len: 13; CDR3nt: TGTGCCAGCAGCTCTGGACAGTTTACTAGGCAGTACTTC; CDR3aa: CASSSGQFTRQYF
v_gene: TRBV28; j_gene: TRBJ2-7; abundance: -; d_gene: TRBD1; len: 15; CDR3nt: TGTGCCAGCAGTACTACCGGGACAGGGAGTAGGGAGCAGTACTTC; CDR3aa: CASSTTGTGSREQYF
v_gene: TRBV5-1; j_gene: TRBJ2-1; abundance: -; d_gene: TRBD2; len: 15; CDR3nt: TGCGCCAGCAGCTGGGGACTAGCGGGAGGTGCTGAGCAGTTCTTC; CDR3aa: CASSWGLAGGAEQFF
v_gene: TRBV7-2; j_gene: TRBJ2-2; abundance: -; d_gene: -; len: 16; CDR3nt: TGTGCCAGCAGTCGTCTCTCTCGGGGTCGCACCGGGGAGCTGTTTTTT; CDR3aa: CASSRLSRGRTGELFF
v_gene: TRBV13; j_gene: TRBJ2-3; abundance: -; d_gene: TRBD2; len: 15; CDR3nt: TGTGCCAGCAGCCCCTGGACTAGCGGGACAGATACGCAGTATTTT; CDR3aa: CASSPWTSGTDTQYF
v_gene: TRBV28; j_gene: TRBJ2-3; abundance: once; d_gene: -; len: 14; CDR3nt: TGTGCCAGCAGTTTTGGAGGTAGCACAGATACGCAGTATTTT; CDR3aa: CASSFGGSTDTQYF
v_gene: TRBV6-1; j_gene: TRBJ1-2; abundance: -; d_gene: -; len: 14; CDR3nt: TGTGCCAGCAGCCACCTAACAGGAGGCTATGGCTACACCTTC; CDR3aa: CASSHLTGGYGYTF
v_gene: TRBV5-1; j_gene: TRBJ2-2; abundance: -; d_gene: -; len: 14; CDR3nt: TGCGCCAGCAGCTTGTGGGGCCCCGCCGGGGAGCTGTTTTTT; CDR3aa: CASSLWGPAGELFF
v_gene: TRBV28; j_gene: TRBJ2-2; abundance: -; d_gene: -; len: 15; CDR3nt: TGTGCCAGCAGAAACAGGGAATCCCCAGCCGGGGAGCTGTTTTTT; CDR3aa: CASRNRESPAGELFF
v_gene: TRBV28; j_gene: TRBJ2-1; abundance: -; d_gene: -; len: 13; CDR3nt: TGTGCCAGCAGTTTGGGCTGGGACAATGAGCAGTTCTTC; CDR3aa: CASSLGWDNEQFF
v_gene: TRBV27; j_gene: TRBJ2-3; abundance: -; d_gene: -; len: 15; CDR3nt: TGTGCCAGCAGTTTTAGGGGGAGGTCCCAAGATACGCAGTATTTT; CDR3aa: CASSFRGRSQDTQYF
v_gene: TRBV7-9; j_gene: TRBJ2-1; abundance: -; d_gene: TRBD2; len: 15; CDR3nt: TGTGCCAGCAGCTCCTCGGCGGGAGGGGACAATGAGCAGTTCTTC; CDR3aa: CASSSSAGGDNEQFF
v_gene: TRBV11-2; j_gene: TRBJ1-2; abundance: -; d_gene: -; len: 13; CDR3nt: TGTGCCAGCAGCTTGAGGGAACACTATGGCTACACCTTC; CDR3aa: CASSLREHYGYTF
v_gene: TRBV28; j_gene: TRBJ2-7; abundance: -; d_gene: -; len: 13; CDR3nt: TGTGCCAGCAGAAAAGGGAACGAGTACGAGCAGTACTTC; CDR3aa: CASRKGNEYEQYF
v_gene: TRBV28; j_gene: TRBJ1-1; abundance: -; d_gene: -; len: 14; CDR3nt: TGTGCCAGCAGTTTACGGGTCGACGGAAATGAAGCTTTCTTT; CDR3aa: CASSLRVDGNEAFF
v_gene: TRBV6-6; j_gene: TRBJ1-1; abundance: once; d_gene: -; len: 14; CDR3nt: TGTGCCAGCAGCGGACGAGACAAGAACACTGAAGCTTTCTTT; CDR3aa: CASSGRDKNTEAFF